This T cell receptor beta chain stems from a study of T cell repertoires in cytomegalovirus infection. Study background: In the study, CMV epitopes included recently identified HLA-C-restricted and well-studied HLA-B-restricted ones. Public signatures in TCR beta pointed to CMV infection and matching HLA type.

Overall study findings and caveats: There were HLA-C-restricted CMV-specific TCR beta clonotypes dominating the ex vivo response. Carriage of CMV together with the relevant HLA was identifiable through cumulative public TCR beta family frequency.

This clonotype was found many times. Its cognate antigen is unknown. TCRdb independently ran MiXCR on the reads; one entry per CDR3 protein. This table has fewer than 900,000 distinct CDR3 sequences, roughly 28% appearing once. This CDR3 region has 14 residues. After removal of 1 base from V and 2 bases from J, the junction contained 1 base not matched to a gene. This receptor was obtained from a human donor in good health (CMV status not recorded). Some clones in this sample may be carry-over from other donors' samples. Source: cultured CD8+ T cells from PBMCs, taken from culture after CMV antigen stimulation. The chain recombines TRBV12-3 or TRBV12-4 with TRBJ2-5, with 7 positions matching TRBD2. The CDR3 coding sequence is TGTGCCAGCAGTTTAGGGACTAGACAAGAGACCCAGTACTTC. It translates to CASSLGTRQETQYF.